This T cell receptor beta chain was profiled in a study of graft-versus-host responses after intestinal transplantation. The assay was immunoSEQ multiplex PCR, and TCRdb's table has in-frame clones only and misses some. The sample includes tens of thousands of clones, 80% to 90% of them seen just once. CDR3 size: 16 residues. Germline V gene lookup returns CDR1 MNHEY and CDR2 SMNVEV (reference sequence). The V gene end was trimmed by 8 bases and the J gene end by 0 bases; junction bases not matched to a gene: 10. The receptor was isolated from a human patient who received an intestinal transplant, so some T cells may come from the graft donor. The specimen comprised PBMCs, sampled around 65 days after intestinal transplantation. The J gene is TRBJ1-5, the V gene TRBV27; TRBD1 agrees at 7 bases. CDR3 region: CASRTGGDYSNQPQHF. CDR3 nucleotide sequence: TGTGCCAGCCGGACAGGCGGAGACTATAGCAATCAGCCCCAGCATTTT.